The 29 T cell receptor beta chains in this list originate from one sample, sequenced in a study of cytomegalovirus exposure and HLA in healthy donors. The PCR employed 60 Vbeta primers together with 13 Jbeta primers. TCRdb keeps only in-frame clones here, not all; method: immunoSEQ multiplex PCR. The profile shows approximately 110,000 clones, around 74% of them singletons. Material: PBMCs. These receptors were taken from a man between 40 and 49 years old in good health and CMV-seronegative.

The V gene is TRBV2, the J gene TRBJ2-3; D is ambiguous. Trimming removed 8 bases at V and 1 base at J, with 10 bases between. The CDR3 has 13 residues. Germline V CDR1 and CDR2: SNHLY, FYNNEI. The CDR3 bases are TGTGCCAGCCTTTGGCTCGGCACAGATACGCAGTATTTT. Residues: CASLWLGTDTQYF.

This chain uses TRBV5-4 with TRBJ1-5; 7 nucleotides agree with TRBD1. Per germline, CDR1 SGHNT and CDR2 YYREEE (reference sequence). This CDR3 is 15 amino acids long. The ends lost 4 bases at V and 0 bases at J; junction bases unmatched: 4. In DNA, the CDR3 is TGTGCCAGCAGCCCCCGGACAGGTAGCAATCAGCCCCAGCATTTT. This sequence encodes CASSPRTGSNQPQHF.

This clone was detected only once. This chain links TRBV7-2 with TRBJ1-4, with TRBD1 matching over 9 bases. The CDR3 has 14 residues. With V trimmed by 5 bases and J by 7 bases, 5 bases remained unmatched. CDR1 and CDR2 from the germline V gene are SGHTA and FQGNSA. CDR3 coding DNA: TGTGCCAGCAGCACAAGGACAGGGGTTGAAAAACTGTTTTTT. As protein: CASSTRTGVEKLFF.

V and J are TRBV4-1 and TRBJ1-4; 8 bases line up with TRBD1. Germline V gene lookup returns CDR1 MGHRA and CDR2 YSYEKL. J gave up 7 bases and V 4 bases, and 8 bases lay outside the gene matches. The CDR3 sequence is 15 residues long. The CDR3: CASSRQGASPEKLFF. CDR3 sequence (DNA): TGCGCCAGCAGCCGGCAGGGGGCGAGTCCTGAAAAACTGTTTTTT.

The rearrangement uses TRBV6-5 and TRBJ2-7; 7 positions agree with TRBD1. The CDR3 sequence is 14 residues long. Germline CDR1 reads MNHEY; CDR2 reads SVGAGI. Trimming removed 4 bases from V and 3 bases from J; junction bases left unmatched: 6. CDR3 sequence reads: CASSSRQGHYEQYF. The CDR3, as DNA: TGTGCCAGCAGTTCGCGACAGGGACACTACGAGCAGTACTTC.

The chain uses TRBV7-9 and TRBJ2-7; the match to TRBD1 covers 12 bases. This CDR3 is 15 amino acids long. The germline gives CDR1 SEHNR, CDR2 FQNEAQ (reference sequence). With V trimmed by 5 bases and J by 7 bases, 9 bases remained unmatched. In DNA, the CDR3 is TGTGCCAGCAGCATAATGGGACAGGGGGCAGGGGAGCAGTACTTC. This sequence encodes CASSIMGQGAGEQYF.

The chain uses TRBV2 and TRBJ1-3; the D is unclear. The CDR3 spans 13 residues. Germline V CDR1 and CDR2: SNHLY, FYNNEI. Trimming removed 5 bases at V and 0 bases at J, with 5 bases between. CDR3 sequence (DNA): TGTGCCAGCAGTCCCAACTCTGGAAACACCATATATTTT. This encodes CASSPNSGNTIYF.

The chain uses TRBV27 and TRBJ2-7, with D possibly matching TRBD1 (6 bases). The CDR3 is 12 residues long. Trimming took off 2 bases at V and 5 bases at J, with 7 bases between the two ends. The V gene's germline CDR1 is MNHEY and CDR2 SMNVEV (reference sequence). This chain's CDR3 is CASSLQGNEQYF. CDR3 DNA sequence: TGTGCCAGCAGTTTACAGGGGAACGAGCAGTACTTC.

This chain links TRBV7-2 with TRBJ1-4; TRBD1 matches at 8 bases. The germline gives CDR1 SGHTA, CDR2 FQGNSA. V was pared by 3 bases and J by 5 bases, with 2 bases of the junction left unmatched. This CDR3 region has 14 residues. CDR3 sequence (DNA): TGTGCCAGCAGCTTGAGGACAGGGAATGAAAAACTGTTTTTT. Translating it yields CASSLRTGNEKLFF.

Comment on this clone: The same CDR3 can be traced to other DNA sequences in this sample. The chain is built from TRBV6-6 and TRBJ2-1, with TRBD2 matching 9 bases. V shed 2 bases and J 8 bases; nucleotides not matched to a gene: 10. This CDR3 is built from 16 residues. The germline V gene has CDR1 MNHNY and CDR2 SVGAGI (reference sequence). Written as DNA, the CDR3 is TGTGCCAGCAGTTACGCCTCCGGGACTAGCCCCTATGAGCAGTTCTTC. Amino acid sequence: CASSYASGTSPYEQFF.

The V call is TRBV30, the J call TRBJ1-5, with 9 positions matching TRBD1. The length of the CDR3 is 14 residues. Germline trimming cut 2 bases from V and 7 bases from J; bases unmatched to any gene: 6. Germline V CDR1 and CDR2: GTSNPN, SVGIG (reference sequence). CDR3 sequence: CAWSSGTGRQPQHF. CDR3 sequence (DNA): TGTGCCTGGAGTTCCGGGACAGGGAGGCAGCCCCAGCATTTT.

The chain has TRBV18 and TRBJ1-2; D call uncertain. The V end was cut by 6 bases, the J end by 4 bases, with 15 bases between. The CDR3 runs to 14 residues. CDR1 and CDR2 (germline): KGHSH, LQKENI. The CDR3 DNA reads TGTGCCAGCTCCCCTACCCAAGAAACCTATGGCTACACCTTC. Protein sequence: CASSPTQETYGYTF.

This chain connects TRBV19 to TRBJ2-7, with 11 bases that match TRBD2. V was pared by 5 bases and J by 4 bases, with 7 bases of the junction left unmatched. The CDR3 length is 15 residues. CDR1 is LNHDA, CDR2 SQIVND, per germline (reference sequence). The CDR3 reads CASSALAGGKYEQYF. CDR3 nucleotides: TGTGCCAGTAGTGCCTTAGCGGGGGGGAAGTACGAGCAGTACTTC.

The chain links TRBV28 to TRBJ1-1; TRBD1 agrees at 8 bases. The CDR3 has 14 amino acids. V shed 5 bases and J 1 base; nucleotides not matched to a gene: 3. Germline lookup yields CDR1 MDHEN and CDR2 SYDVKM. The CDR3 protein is CASSPGGRNTEAFF. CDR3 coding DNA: TGTGCCAGCAGTCCAGGGGGCCGGAACACTGAAGCTTTCTTT. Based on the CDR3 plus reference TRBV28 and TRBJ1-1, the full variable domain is DVKVTQSSRYLVKRTGEKVFLECVQDMDHENMFWYRQDPGLGLRLIYFSYDVKMKEKGDIPEGYSVSREKKERFSLILESASTNQTSMYLCASSPGGRNTEAFFGQGTRLTVV.

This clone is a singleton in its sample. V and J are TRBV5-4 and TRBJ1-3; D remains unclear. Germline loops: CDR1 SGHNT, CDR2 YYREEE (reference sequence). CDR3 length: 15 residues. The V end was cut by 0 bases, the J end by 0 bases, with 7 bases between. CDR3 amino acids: CASSLVPGSGNTIYF. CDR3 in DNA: TGTGCCAGCAGCTTGGTTCCGGGCTCTGGAAACACCATATATTTT.

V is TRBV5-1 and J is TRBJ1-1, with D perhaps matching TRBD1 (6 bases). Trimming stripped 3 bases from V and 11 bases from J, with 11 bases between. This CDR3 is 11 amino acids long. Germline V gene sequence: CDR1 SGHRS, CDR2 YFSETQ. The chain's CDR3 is CASSSQGAAFF. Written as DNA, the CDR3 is TGCGCCAGCAGCTCACAGGGTGCGGCTTTCTTT.

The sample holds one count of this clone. The CDR3 nucleotides are TGTGCCAGCAGTCCGAACCCCGGGGGGTACCCTGGAAACACCATATATTTT. Translated: CASSPNPGGYPGNTIYF. The V call is TRBV27, the J call TRBJ1-3; tentatively, D is TRBD1 (5 bases). Trimming cost V 5 bases and J 2 bases, with 19 bases left between them. The germline CDR1 and CDR2 sequences are MNHEY and SMNVEV (reference sequence). The CDR3 is made up of 17 amino acids.

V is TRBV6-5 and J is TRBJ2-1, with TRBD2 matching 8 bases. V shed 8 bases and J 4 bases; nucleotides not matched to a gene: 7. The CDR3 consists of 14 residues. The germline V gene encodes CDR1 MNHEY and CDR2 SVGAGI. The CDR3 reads CASGRLALYNEQFF. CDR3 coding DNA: TGTGCCAGCGGACGACTAGCGCTTTACAATGAGCAGTTCTTC.

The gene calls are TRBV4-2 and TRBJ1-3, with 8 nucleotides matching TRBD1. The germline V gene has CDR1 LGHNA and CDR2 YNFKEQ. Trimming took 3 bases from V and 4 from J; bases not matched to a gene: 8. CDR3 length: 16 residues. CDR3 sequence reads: CASSHLNRDRGNTIYF. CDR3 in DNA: TGTGCCAGCAGCCACCTCAACCGGGACAGGGGAAACACCATATATTTT.

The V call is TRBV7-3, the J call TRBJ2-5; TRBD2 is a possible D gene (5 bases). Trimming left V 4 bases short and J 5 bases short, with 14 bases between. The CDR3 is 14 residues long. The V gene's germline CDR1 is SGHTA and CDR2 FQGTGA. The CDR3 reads CASSSTSGGETQYF. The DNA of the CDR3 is TGTGCCAGCAGCTCCACTTCCGGCGGGGAGACCCAGTACTTC.

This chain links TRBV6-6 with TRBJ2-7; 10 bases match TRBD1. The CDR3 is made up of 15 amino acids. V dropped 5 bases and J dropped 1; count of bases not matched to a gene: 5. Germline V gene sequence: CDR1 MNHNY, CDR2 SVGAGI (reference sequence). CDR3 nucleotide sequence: TGTGCCAGCAGTAAGCCGGGACAGGGGTCCTACGAGCAGTACTTC. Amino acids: CASSKPGQGSYEQYF.

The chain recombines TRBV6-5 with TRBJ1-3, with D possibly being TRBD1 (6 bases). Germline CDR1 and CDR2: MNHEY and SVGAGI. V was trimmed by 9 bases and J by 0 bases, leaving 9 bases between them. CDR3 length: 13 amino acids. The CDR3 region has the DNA TGTGCCAGTACAGGGTACTCTGGAAACACCATATATTTT. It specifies CASTGYSGNTIYF.

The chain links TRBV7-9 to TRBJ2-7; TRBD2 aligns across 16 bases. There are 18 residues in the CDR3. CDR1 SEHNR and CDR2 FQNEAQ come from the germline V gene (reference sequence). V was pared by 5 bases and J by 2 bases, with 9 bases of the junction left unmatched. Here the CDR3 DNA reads TGTGCCAGCAGCGCCCCCCGGGGACTAGCGGGAGGGACCTACGAGCAGTACTTC. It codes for CASSAPRGLAGGTYEQYF.

The CDR3: CASSIRDSNQPQHF. CDR3 nucleotide sequence: TGTGCCAGTAGTATCCGAGATAGCAATCAGCCCCAGCATTTT. V gene TRBV19 combines with J gene TRBJ1-5; D unresolved. Per the germline V gene, CDR1 is LNHDA and CDR2 is SQIVND (reference sequence). Trimming shortened V by 3 bases and J by 0 bases, and 6 bases separated the two germline ends. This CDR3 is 14 amino acids long.

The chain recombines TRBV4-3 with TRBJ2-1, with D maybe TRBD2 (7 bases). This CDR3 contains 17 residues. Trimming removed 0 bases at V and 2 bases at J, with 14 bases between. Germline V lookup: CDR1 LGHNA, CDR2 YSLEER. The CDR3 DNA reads TGCGCCAGCAGCCAAGATTATACCGGGGGGCCCTACAATGAGCAGTTCTTC. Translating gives CASSQDYTGGPYNEQFF.

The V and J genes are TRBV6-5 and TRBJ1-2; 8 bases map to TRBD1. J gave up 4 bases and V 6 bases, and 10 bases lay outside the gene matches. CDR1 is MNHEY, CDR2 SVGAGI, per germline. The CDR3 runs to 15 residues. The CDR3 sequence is CASSLDFGQGYGYTF. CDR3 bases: TGTGCCAGCAGCCTCGATTTCGGACAGGGCTATGGCTACACCTTC.

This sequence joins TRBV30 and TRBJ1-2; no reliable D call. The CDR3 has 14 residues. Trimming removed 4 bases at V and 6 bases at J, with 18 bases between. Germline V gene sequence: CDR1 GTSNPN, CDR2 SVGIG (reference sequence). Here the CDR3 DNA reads TGTGCCTGGACTGGAGCTCGGGGTTACCATGGCTACACCTTC. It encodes CAWTGARGYHGYTF.

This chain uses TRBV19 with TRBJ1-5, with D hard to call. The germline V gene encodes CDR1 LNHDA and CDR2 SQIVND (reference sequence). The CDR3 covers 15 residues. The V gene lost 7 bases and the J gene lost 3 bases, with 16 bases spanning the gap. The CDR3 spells CASNVGSASNQPQHF. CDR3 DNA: TGTGCCAGTAATGTGGGCAGTGCCTCCAATCAGCCCCAGCATTTT.

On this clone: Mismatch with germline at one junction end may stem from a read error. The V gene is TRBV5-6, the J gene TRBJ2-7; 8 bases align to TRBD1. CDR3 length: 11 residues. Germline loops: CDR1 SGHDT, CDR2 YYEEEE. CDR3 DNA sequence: TGTGCCAGCAGCCGCACCGGGACAGGCATCTTC. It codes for CASSRTGTGIF.